Listed below are T cell receptor beta chains from one sample, sequenced in a study of CD8 T cells in ankylosing spondylitis. Each CDR3 protein is one row after TCRdb ran MiXCR on the 5' RACE reads. The table lists 150,000 to 200,000 distinct CDR3 sequences, around 32% of them singletons. The sequenced sample consisted of synovial fluid, either unsorted or a sorted T cell fraction (not recorded which). All receptors derive from a male donor with ankylosing spondylitis. Each CDR3 is given with its conserved first and last residue. The order of the fields is J gene, clone size, D gene, V gene, CDR3 DNA, CDR3 protein. D genes are given only for firm matches. Clone size appears in some rows only: once, few, many, or a class for an expanded clone.

TRBJ2-1 few NA TRBV7-9 TGTGCCAGCAGCTTAGTAGAGGTGTTCTTC CASSLVEVFF
TRBJ2-1 NA NA TRBV4-1 TGCGCCAGCAGCCAAGGGGGGGCCTACAATGAGCAGTTCTTC CASSQGGAYNEQFF
TRBJ1-2 many NA TRBV10-3 TGTGCCATCCAAGGCAGGGGCTATGGCTACACCTTC CAIQGRGYGYTF
TRBJ2-5 NA NA TRBV4-1 TGCGCCAGCAGCCAACGTGGGGGCCAAGAGACCCAGTACTTC CASSQRGGQETQYF
TRBJ2-7 NA TRBD2 TRBV28 TGTGCCAGCAGCTCGGGGGCGGGAGGGTCCTACGAGCAGTACTTC CASSSGAGGSYEQYF
TRBJ2-1 few TRBD2 TRBV6-1 TGTGCCAGCAGTCTTCTAGCGGCTTCCTACAATGAGCAGTTCTTC CASSLLAASYNEQFF
TRBJ1-1 NA NA TRBV12-3/TRBV12-4 TGTGCCAGCAGTTTAGGCAGCAGGGTGAACACTGAAGCTTTCTTT CASSLGSRVNTEAFF
TRBJ2-7 NA NA TRBV20-1 TGCAGTGCCACCGACCCAGACCTCTACGAGCAGTACTTC CSATDPDLYEQYF
TRBJ1-2 few NA TRBV3-1 TGTGCCAGCAGCCAGGTCACAGGGAATGGCTACACCTTC CASSQVTGNGYTF
TRBJ2-7 few NA TRBV7-2 TGTGCCAGCAGCACTACACAGGGCCCCTACGAGCAGTACTTC CASSTTQGPYEQYF
TRBJ2-1 NA NA TRBV9 TGTGCCAGCAGCGTAAACAGCGCGGGTGAGCAGTTCTTC CASSVNSAGEQFF
TRBJ2-1 NA NA TRBV20-1 TGCAGTGCTAGGGACCCGTCCGAGGGCAATGAGCAGTTCTTC CSARDPSEGNEQFF
TRBJ2-5 NA TRBD2 TRBV20-1 TGCAGTGCTAGAGATGCGCGGGAGTTGGGAGAGACCCAGTACTTC CSARDARELGETQYF
TRBJ1-1 many NA TRBV29-1 TGCAGCGTGACCAGGGGAGAATACACTGAAGCTTTCTTT CSVTRGEYTEAFF
TRBJ2-7 NA TRBD2 TRBV12-3/TRBV12-4 TGTGCCAGCAGCCATAGCGGGGCCCCCTACGAGCAGTACTTC CASSHSGAPYEQYF
TRBJ2-6 NA TRBD1 TRBV18 TGTGCCAGCTCACCGGCAGGGGGCTCTGGGGCCAACGTCCTGACTTTC CASSPAGGSGANVLTF
TRBJ1-2 NA NA TRBV2 TGTGCCAGCATTTCCGGGTTTAACTATGGCTACACCTTC CASISGFNYGYTF
TRBJ2-7 NA NA TRBV9 TGTGCCAGCAGCGTCGGCGGAGGGGGCTCCTACGAGCAGTACTTC CASSVGGGGSYEQYF
TRBJ1-5 NA NA TRBV4-1 TGCGCCAGCAGCCAAGAGGACCAGGGGATGGGTCAGCCCCAGCATTTT CASSQEDQGMGQPQHF
TRBJ1-2 many TRBD1 TRBV29-1 TGCAGCGTCTCCGGGACCGGGACAGAGGACTATGGCTACACCTTC CSVSGTGTEDYGYTF
TRBJ1-1 NA NA TRBV6-1 TGTGCCAGCAGTGAGCACCAGGCCATGAGGAACACTGAAGCTGTCTTT CASSEHQAMRNTEAVF
TRBJ2-1 NA TRBD2 TRBV28 TGTGCCAGCGGGGGGGGTAGCGCGGGGAGCAATGAGCAGTTCTTC CASGGGSAGSNEQFF
TRBJ2-5 NA NA TRBV29-1 TGCAGCGTTGAAGAGTGGGAGACCCAGTACTTC CSVEEWETQYF
TRBJ2-7 few TRBD2 TRBV7-2 TGTGCCAGCAGCTTCGCCTCTGCCGGGGGGGCGTACGAGCAGTACTTC CASSFASAGGAYEQYF
TRBJ1-5 NA NA TRBV7-9 TGTGCCAGCAGCCAGGACAATCAGCCCCAGCATTTT CASSQDNQPQHF
TRBJ2-3 NA TRBD2 TRBV5-1 TGCGCCAGCAGCTTCTTGTGGGACAGGGCGCGCCCGGGACTAGCGGGAGCCACAGATACGCAGTATTTT CASSFLWDRARPGLAGATDTQYF
TRBJ1-4 NA TRBD1 TRBV14 TGTGCCAGCAGCGACAGGGGACCCCGAGAAGAAAAACTGTTTTTT CASSDRGPREEKLFF
TRBJ2-1 few NA TRBV12-3/TRBV12-4 TGTGCCAGCACCAGACTAGGTGAGCAGTTCTTC CASTRLGEQFF
TRBJ2-7 NA NA TRBV7-9 TGTGCCAGCAGCTTGGTTGCGGGGATAGAGCAGTACTTC CASSLVAGIEQYF
TRBJ2-7 few TRBD2 TRBV20-1 TGCAGTGCTATAAGAAGCGGGAGGGCCGCTGGCGAGCAGTACTTC CSAIRSGRAAGEQYF
TRBJ2-7 NA NA TRBV20-1 TGCAGTGCTAGCGCACAGGGTGCGGGCGAGCAGTACTTC CSASAQGAGEQYF
TRBJ2-1 NA NA TRBV20-1 TGCAGTGTCCGATCAAGGTCCTACAATGAGCAGTTCTTC CSVRSRSYNEQFF
TRBJ1-1 NA NA TRBV20-1 TGCAGTGCGAGAGGGGGGGCGCCGATTACTGAAGCTTTCTTT CSARGGAPITEAFF
TRBJ2-7 few TRBD1 TRBV27 TGTGCCAGCCGAATAGCTGGACAGGGGACCTACTACGAGCAGTACTTC CASRIAGQGTYYEQYF
TRBJ2-7 NA TRBD2 TRBV10-3 TGTGCCATCATACCGACCACTAGCGGGGACGAGCAGTACTTC CAIIPTTSGDEQYF
TRBJ2-2 few NA TRBV12-3/TRBV12-4 TGTGCCAGCAGTAGCAGGGTCGGGGAGCTGTTTTTT CASSSRVGELFF
TRBJ2-3 few NA TRBV29-1 TGCAGCGTTGAAGGTGAACAGGGAAAAACAGATACGCAGTATTTT CSVEGEQGKTDTQYF
TRBJ2-7 NA TRBD2 TRBV6-6 TGTGCCAGCAGTCCCGGGACTAGCGGGTTTCGGTACTTC CASSPGTSGFRYF
TRBJ2-3 NA TRBD2 TRBV11-2 TGTGCCAGCAGCTTAGGGACCTGGACTAGCGGGGGACGCACAGATACGCAGTATTTT CASSLGTWTSGGRTDTQYF
TRBJ1-3 NA NA TRBV9 TGTGCCAGCAGCGTAGAGGGTACAGTCCTCTCTGGAAACACCATATATTTT CASSVEGTVLSGNTIYF
TRBJ1-6 once NA TRBV12-3/TRBV12-4 TGTGCCAGCAGTTCACAGGACTTGAGTTCACCCCTCCACTTT CASSSQDLSSPLHF
TRBJ1-1 NA NA TRBV28 TGTGCCAGCAGATCTACAGGGTGGGATGAAGCTTTCTTT CASRSTGWDEAFF
TRBJ2-5 once TRBD1 TRBV7-9 TGTGCCAGCAGTCGTCCGGGACAGGGTCCAGAGACCCAGTACTTC CASSRPGQGPETQYF
TRBJ2-1 many TRBD2 TRBV6-1 TGTGCCAGCAGACGGGGGGGCCTAGAATGGGTGGAGCAGTTCTTC CASRRGGLEWVEQFF
TRBJ2-1 NA TRBD1 TRBV7-9 TGTGCCAGCAGCCGGACAGGGCAAATTAACTATGAGCAGTTCTTC CASSRTGQINYEQFF
TRBJ1-1 NA NA TRBV28 TGTGCCAGCAGTTTGGGCCCTCGGAACACTGAAGCTTTCTTT CASSLGPRNTEAFF